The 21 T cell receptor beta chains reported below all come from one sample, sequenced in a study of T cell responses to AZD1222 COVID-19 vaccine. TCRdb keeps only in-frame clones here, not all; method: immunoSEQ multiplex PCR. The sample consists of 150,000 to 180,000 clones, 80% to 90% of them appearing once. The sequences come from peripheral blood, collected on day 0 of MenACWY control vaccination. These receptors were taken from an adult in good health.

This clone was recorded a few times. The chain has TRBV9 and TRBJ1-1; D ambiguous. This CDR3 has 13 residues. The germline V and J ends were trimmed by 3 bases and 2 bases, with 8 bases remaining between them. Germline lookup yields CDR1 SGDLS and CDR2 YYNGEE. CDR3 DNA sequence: TGTGCCAGCAGCGCTACAGTTAACACTGAAGCTTTCTTT. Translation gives CASSATVNTEAFF.

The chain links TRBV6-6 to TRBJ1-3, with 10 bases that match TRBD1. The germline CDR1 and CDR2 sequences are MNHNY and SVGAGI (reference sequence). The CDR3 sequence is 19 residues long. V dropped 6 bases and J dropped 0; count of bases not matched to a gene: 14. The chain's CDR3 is CASSYTPGQGTPSGNTIYF. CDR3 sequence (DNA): TGTGCCAGCAGCTACACTCCGGGACAGGGGACTCCCTCTGGAAACACCATATATTTT.

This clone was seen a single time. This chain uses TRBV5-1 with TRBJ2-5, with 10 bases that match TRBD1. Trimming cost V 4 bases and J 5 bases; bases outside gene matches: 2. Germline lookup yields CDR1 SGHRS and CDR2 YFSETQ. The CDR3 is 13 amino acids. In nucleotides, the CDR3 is TGCGCCAGCAGCGAGGGACAGGGGGAGACCCAGTACTTC. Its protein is CASSEGQGETQYF.

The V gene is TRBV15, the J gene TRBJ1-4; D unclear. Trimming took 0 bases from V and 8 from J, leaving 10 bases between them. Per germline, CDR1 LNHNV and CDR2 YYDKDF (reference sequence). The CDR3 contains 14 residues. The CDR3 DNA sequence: TGTGCCACCAGCAGAGATCAGAAGGGAGAAAAACTGTTTTTT. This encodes CATSRDQKGEKLFF. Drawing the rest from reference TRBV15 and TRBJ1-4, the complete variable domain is DAMVIQNPRYQVTQFGKPVTLSCSQTLNHNVMYWYQQKSSQAPKLLFHYYDKDFNNEADTPDNFQSRRPNTSFCFLDIRSPGLGDTAMYLCATSRDQKGEKLFFGSGTQLSVL.

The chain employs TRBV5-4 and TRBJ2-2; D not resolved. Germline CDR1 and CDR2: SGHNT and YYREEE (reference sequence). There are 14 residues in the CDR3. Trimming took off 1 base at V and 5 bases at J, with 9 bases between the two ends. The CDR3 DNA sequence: TGTGCCAGCAGCTTGAGGGATTTTACCGGGGAGCTGTTTTTT. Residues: CASSLRDFTGELFF.

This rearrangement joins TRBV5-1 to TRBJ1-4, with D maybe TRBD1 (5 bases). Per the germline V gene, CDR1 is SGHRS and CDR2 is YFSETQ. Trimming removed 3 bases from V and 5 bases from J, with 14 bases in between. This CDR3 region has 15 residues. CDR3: CASSSLSGGNEKLFF. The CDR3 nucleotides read TGCGCCAGCAGCTCACTTTCGGGGGGGAATGAAAAACTGTTTTTT. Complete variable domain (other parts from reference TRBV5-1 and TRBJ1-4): KAGVTQTPRYLIKTRGQQVTLSCSPISGHRSVSWYQQTPGQGLQFLFEYFSETQRNKGNFPGRFSGRQFSNSRSEMNVSTLELGDSALYLCASSSLSGGNEKLFFGSGTQLSVL.

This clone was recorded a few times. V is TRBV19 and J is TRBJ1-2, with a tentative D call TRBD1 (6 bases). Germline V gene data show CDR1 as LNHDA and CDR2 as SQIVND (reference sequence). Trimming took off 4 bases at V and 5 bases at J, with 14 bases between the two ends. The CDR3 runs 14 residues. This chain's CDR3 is CASSRGQGGYGYTF. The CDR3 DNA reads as TGTGCCAGTAGTAGGGGGCAGGGTGGGTATGGCTACACCTTC.

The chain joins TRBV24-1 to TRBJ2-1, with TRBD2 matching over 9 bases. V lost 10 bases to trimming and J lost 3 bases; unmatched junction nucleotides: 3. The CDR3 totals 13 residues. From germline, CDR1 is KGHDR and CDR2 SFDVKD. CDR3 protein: CATSGSLYNEQFF. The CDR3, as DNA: TGTGCCACTAGCGGGAGTCTCTACAATGAGCAGTTCTTC.

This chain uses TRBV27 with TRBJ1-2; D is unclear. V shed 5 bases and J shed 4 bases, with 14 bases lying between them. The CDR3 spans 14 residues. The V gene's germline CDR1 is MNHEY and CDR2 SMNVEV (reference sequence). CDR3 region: CASSLPGSPYGYTF. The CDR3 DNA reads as TGTGCCAGCAGTCTCCCCGGGTCCCCCTATGGCTACACCTTC.

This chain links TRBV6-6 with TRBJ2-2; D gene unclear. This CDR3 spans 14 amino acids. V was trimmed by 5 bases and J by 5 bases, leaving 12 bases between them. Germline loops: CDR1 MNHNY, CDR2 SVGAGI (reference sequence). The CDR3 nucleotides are TGTGCCAGCAGTCCAAGGGAAAAGACCGGGGAGCTGTTTTTT. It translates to CASSPREKTGELFF.

The CDR3 loop reads CASSLTGFYEQYV. In DNA form, the CDR3 reads TGTGCCAGCAGTTTAACTGGGTTCTACGAGCAGTACGTC. V gene TRBV28 combines with J gene TRBJ2-7, with D uncertain. CDR3 length equals 13 residues. V lost 2 bases and J lost 3, with 8 bases in between. CDR1 MDHEN and CDR2 SYDVKM come from the germline V gene.

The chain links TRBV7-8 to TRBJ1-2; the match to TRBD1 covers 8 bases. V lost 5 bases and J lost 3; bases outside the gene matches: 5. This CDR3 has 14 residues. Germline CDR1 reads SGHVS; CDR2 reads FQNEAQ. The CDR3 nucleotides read TGTGCCAGCAGCCTGGGACAGGATTACTATGGCTACACCTTC. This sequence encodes CASSLGQDYYGYTF.

The CDR3 DNA reads as TGTGCCAGCAGCTTAGCTCTCAACACTGAAGCTTTCTTT. Translated, it gives CASSLALNTEAFF. V is TRBV7-6 and J is TRBJ1-1; D uncertain. This CDR3 spans 13 amino acids. V lost 0 bases, J lost 2 bases, and 4 bases lay in between. Looked up from germline, CDR1 is SGHVS and CDR2 is FNYEAQ.

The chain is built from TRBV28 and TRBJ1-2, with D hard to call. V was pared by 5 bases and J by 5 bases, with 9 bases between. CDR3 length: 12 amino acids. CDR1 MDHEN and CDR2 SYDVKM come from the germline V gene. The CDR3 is CASSTLGYGYTF. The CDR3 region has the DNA TGTGCCAGCAGTACCCTAGGTTATGGCTACACCTTC.

The CDR3 DNA sequence: TGCAGTGCTAGTGACACCTCCTACGAGCAGTACTTC. Translating it yields CSASDTSYEQYF. The rearrangement joins TRBV20-1 to TRBJ2-7; D not resolved. Germline V gives CDR1 DFQATT, CDR2 SNEGSKA (reference sequence). CDR3 size: 12 residues. The ends were cut back, 3 bases at V and 0 bases at J, with 6 bases in the middle.

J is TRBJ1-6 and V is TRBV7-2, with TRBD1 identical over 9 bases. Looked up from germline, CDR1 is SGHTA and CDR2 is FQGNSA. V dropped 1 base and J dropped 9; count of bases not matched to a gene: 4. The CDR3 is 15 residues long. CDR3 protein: CASSLVQGAISPLHF. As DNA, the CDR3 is TGTGCCAGCAGCTTAGTACAGGGGGCTATTTCACCCCTCCACTTT.

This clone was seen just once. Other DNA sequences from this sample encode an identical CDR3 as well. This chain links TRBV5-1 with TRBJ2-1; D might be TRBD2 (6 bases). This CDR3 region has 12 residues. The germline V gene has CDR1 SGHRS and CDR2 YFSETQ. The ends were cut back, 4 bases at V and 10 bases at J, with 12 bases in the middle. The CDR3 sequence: CASSPGRREQFF. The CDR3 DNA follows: TGCGCCAGCAGCCCCGGGAGACGCGAGCAGTTCTTC.

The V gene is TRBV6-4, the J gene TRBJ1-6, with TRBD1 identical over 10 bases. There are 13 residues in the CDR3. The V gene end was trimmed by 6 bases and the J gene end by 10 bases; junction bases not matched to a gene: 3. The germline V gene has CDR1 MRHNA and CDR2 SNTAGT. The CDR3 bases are TGTGCCAGCAGGGGGACAGGGGCATCACCCCTCCACTTT. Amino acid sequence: CASRGTGASPLHF.

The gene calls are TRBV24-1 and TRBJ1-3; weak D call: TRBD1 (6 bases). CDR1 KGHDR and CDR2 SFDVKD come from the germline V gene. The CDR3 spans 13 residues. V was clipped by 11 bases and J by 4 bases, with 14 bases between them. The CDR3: CANYRAPGNTIYF. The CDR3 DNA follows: TGTGCCAACTACAGGGCGCCCGGAAACACCATATATTTT.

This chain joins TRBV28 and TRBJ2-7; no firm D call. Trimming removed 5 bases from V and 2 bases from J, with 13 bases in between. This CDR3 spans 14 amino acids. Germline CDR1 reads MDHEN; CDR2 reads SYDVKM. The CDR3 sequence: CASSRKGLPYEQYV. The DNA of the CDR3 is TGTGCCAGCAGTCGAAAGGGCCTTCCCTACGAGCAGTACGTC.

Here the CDR3 reads CASSSQGAGETQYF. The CDR3 DNA follows: TGTGCCAGCAGCTCCCAGGGGGCTGGAGAGACCCAGTACTTC. This chain uses TRBV7-8 with TRBJ2-5; 8 bases agree with TRBD1. There are 14 residues in the CDR3. Germline CDR1 SGHVS, CDR2 FQNEAQ. J lost 4 bases, V lost 4 bases, and 5 bases had no gene match. The whole variable domain, filled in from reference TRBV7-8 and TRBJ2-5, reads GAGVSQSPRYKVAKRGQDVALRCDPISGHVSLFWYQQALGQGPEFLTYFQNEAQLDKSGLPSDRFFAERPEGSVSTLKIQRTQQEDSAVYLCASSSQGAGETQYFGPGTRLLVL.